This T cell receptor (beta chain) was recorded in a study of monozygotic twins with cystic fibrosis. Study-level points and caveats: Monozygotic CF twin pairs shared significantly more nucleotide-identical clonotypes than unrelated CF individuals did.

Of note for this clone: The antigen remains undetermined.

Germline V gene sequence: CDR1 SGDLS, CDR2 YYNGEE. V was trimmed by 0 bases and J by 3 bases, leaving 13 bases between them. The CDR3 has 17 residues. Data came from immunoSEQ multiplex PCR; TCRdb stores just in-frame clones and leaves some out. The sample lists about 12,000 clones, almost 85% occurring once. This receptor was taken from a man between 18 and 29 years old with cystic fibrosis. The chain couples TRBV9 to TRBJ2-6; tentatively, D is TRBD2 (6 bases). The sequenced sample was blood. CDR3 DNA sequence: TGTGCCAGCAGCGTAGGGAGGGGCTTATATGGGGCCAACGTCCTGACTTTC. Residues: CASSVGRGLYGANVLTF.